The 30 T cell receptor beta chains below were found in one sample sequenced in a study of cytomegalovirus exposure and HLA in healthy donors. This PCR relied on a set of 60 Vbeta primers and 13 Jbeta primers. TCRdb's table, derived via immunoSEQ multiplex PCR, lists solely in-frame clones and lacks some. This sample contains about 67,000 clones. Sequenced material: PBMCs. The receptors stem from a young man in good health and CMV-seropositive.

V and J are TRBV9 and TRBJ2-7, with 10 bases lining up with TRBD2. CDR3 length: 15 amino acids. V shed 3 bases, J shed 2 bases, and the junction held 5 bases outside the gene matches. The germline V gene encodes CDR1 SGDLS and CDR2 YYNGEE. CDR3 amino acids: CASSAGAGGTYEQYF. CDR3 DNA sequence: TGTGCCAGCAGCGCCGGAGCGGGGGGGACCTACGAGCAGTACTTC.

V and J are TRBV10-3 and TRBJ1-1, with TRBD1 matching 7 bases. Per germline, CDR1 ENHRY and CDR2 SYGVKD. V shed 11 bases, J shed 5 bases, and the junction held 11 bases outside the gene matches. The CDR3 sequence is 13 residues long. The CDR3, as DNA: TGTGCCGCAAACAGGCAGGGGGGAACTGAAGCTTTCTTT. Protein product: CAANRQGGTEAFF.

This chain connects TRBV7-2 to TRBJ1-2; D may be TRBD1 (5 bases). The CDR3 spans 16 residues. Deletions cut 3 bases from V and 2 bases from J, with 16 bases between. CDR1 and CDR2 from the germline V gene are SGHTA and FQGNSA. The CDR3 coding sequence is TGTGCCAGCAGCTTTCATTACAGGAATTTCAACTATGGCTACACCTTC. It codes for CASSFHYRNFNYGYTF.

Details on this clone: The junction departs from the called germline gene at one end, perhaps through a read error. The chain uses TRBV30 and TRBJ2-7; 9 nucleotides agree with TRBD2. The CDR3 spans 15 residues. Germline CDR1 and CDR2: GTSNPN and SVGIG (reference sequence). The CDR3 reads CAGSRKTSGTYEQYF. For the CDR3, the DNA is TGTGCCGGGAGTCGGAAGACTAGCGGAACCTACGAGCAGTACTTC.

The CDR3 protein is CASSAGTSGSTSSYNEQFF. CDR3 bases: TGTGCCAGCAGCGCCGGGACTAGCGGGAGTACTAGCTCCTACAATGAGCAGTTCTTC. The V and J genes are TRBV9 and TRBJ2-1, with TRBD2 identical over 14 bases. Unmatched junction bases numbered 8, after V lost 3 bases and J lost 0 bases. Per germline, CDR1 SGDLS and CDR2 YYNGEE. The CDR3 length is 19 residues.

J is TRBJ2-4 and V is TRBV29-1; TRBD2 agrees at 8 bases. The trim removed 4 bases at V and 3 bases at J, leaving 8 bases unmatched. The CDR3 contains 15 residues. The germline CDR1 and CDR2 sequences are SQVTM and ANQGSEA. For the CDR3, the DNA is TGCAGCGTTGTAAAAGCGGGAGAGGTCAAAAACATTCAGTACTTC. The encoded protein is CSVVKAGEVKNIQYF.

V and J are TRBV10-3 and TRBJ2-3; tentative D call: TRBD2 (7 bases). The CDR3 is 16 residues long. The V end lost 7 bases, the J end lost 1 base, and 18 bases lay between the germline ends. Per the germline V gene, CDR1 is ENHRY and CDR2 is SYGVKD. DNA for the CDR3: TGTGCCATCACGCCGGGGGGCCGCGGCCGCACAGATACGCAGTATTTT. Its protein product is CAITPGGRGRTDTQYF.

On this clone itself: A read error may produce the germline difference seen at one junction end. This chain joins TRBV18 and TRBJ2-7; D is possibly TRBD1 or TRBD2 (7 bases each). Germline V lookup: CDR1 KGHSH, CDR2 LQKENI. CDR3 size: 16 residues. CDR3 sequence: CASAPGGASSAYEQYF. CDR3 DNA: TGTGCCAGCGCACCAGGGGGGGCCTCAAGCGCCTACGAGCAGTACTTC.

The CDR3 DNA reads TGTGCCAGCAGGATCGGCGGGAGTATAGATACGCAGTATTTT. Translated, it gives CASRIGGSIDTQYF. This sequence joins TRBV7-9 and TRBJ2-3; 7 bases align to TRBD2. Trimming took 6 bases from V and 5 from J; bases not matched to a gene: 8. The CDR3 runs 14 residues. Germline CDR1 reads SEHNR; CDR2 reads FQNEAQ (reference sequence).

The chain carries TRBV4-1 and TRBJ2-1, with TRBD2 identical over 7 bases. The V and J ends lost 7 bases and 0 bases, in that order; junction bases with no gene match: 9. Germline assignment: CDR1 MGHRA and CDR2 YSYEKL. The length of the CDR3 is 16 residues. CDR3 nucleotide sequence: TGCGCCAGCACAGATGAGCGGGACTCCTCCTACAATGAGCAGTTCTTC. This sequence encodes CASTDERDSSYNEQFF.

The chain carries TRBV30 and TRBJ1-1; D gene unclear. The length of the CDR3 is 14 residues. In germline, CDR1 is GTSNPN, CDR2 SVGIG (reference sequence). V was shortened by 1 base and J by 4 bases, with 13 bases between the two germline ends. The DNA of the CDR3 is TGTGCCTGGAGTGCGACATTGGGTACCACTGAAGCTTTCTTT. Translation: CAWSATLGTTEAFF.

The chain joins TRBV6-5 to TRBJ2-4, with TRBD1 matching 7 bases. Trimming took 6 bases from V and 5 from J; bases not matched to a gene: 7. Per germline, CDR1 MNHEY and CDR2 SVGAGI. The CDR3 extends over 14 amino acids. As DNA, the CDR3 is TGTGCCAGCAGGACCACAGGGGTCCAAAACATTCAGTACTTC. Its protein product is CASRTTGVQNIQYF.

In nucleotides, the CDR3 is TGTGCCAGCAGGGGGACAGGGATCGGCACAGATACGCAGTATTTT. Translated, it gives CASRGTGIGTDTQYF. The chain uses TRBV6-5 and TRBJ2-3; 9 nucleotides align to TRBD1. The germline V gene encodes CDR1 MNHEY and CDR2 SVGAGI. This CDR3 is 15 amino acids long. V lost 6 bases to trimming and J lost 1 base; unmatched junction nucleotides: 5.

The V and J genes are TRBV13 and TRBJ1-5; D ambiguous. The CDR3 runs to 14 residues. Looked up from germline, CDR1 is PRHDT and CDR2 is FYEKMQ (reference sequence). Trimming took off 3 bases at V and 7 bases at J, with 13 bases between the two ends. The CDR3 DNA follows: TGTGCCAGCAGCTTCGGTCCTTCGGGACAGCCCCAGCATTTT. Protein sequence: CASSFGPSGQPQHF.

The genes are TRBV11-3 and TRBJ1-4; 7 nucleotides line up with TRBD1. Germline loops: CDR1 SGHNT, CDR2 YENEEA. The CDR3 is 17 amino acids. V was clipped by 1 base and J by 5 bases; unmatched bases: 10. Here the CDR3 DNA reads TGTGCCAGCAGCTTAGGCGACAGGGCGAGGTTCAATGAAAAACTGTTTTTT. Translated, it gives CASSLGDRARFNEKLFF.

Here the CDR3 reads CSVEDTGTDLETQYF. The CDR3 coding sequence is TGCAGCGTTGAAGATACTGGGACAGATTTGGAGACCCAGTACTTC. The gene calls are TRBV29-1 and TRBJ2-5, with 7 bases fitting TRBD1. This CDR3 comprises 15 residues. Germline values: CDR1 SQVTM, CDR2 ANQGSEA. V lost 0 bases to trimming and J lost 5 bases; unmatched junction nucleotides: 9.

The J gene is TRBJ1-1, the V gene TRBV29-1; weak D call: TRBD1 (6 bases). This CDR3 region has 14 residues. The germline V and J ends were trimmed by 4 bases and 4 bases, with 16 bases remaining between them. CDR1 is SQVTM, CDR2 ANQGSEA, per germline. CDR3 amino acids: CSVAQTGLFTEAFF. CDR3 nucleotides: TGCAGCGTTGCCCAGACAGGTCTATTCACTGAAGCTTTCTTT.

The CDR3 is CASSDGTSGRNEQFF. The CDR3 DNA reads TGCGCCAGCAGTGATGGGACTAGCGGGAGGAATGAGCAGTTCTTC. V is TRBV10-1 and J is TRBJ2-1; 15 bases agree with TRBD2. This CDR3 has 15 amino acids. The germline V gene encodes CDR1 WNHNN and CDR2 SYGVQD (reference sequence). Unmatched junction bases numbered 1, after V lost 3 bases and J lost 7 bases.

This sequence joins TRBV18 and TRBJ2-5; 11 nucleotides align to TRBD2. CDR3 length: 15 residues. The germline V gene encodes CDR1 KGHSH and CDR2 LQKENI. V trimming: 5 bases; J trimming: 2 bases; junction bases outside the gene matches: 4. The chain's CDR3 is CASSSIAGGQETQYF. The DNA of the CDR3 is TGTGCCAGCTCATCAATAGCGGGGGGGCAAGAGACCCAGTACTTC.

The rearrangement uses TRBV6-5 and TRBJ2-1, with D possibly matching TRBD2 (6 bases). Between the trimmed V and J ends, which lost 2 bases and 7 bases, there was a span of 12 bases. Per germline, CDR1 MNHEY and CDR2 SVGAGI. The CDR3 contains 14 residues. The CDR3 reads CASSYGGGRNEQFF. The CDR3 nucleotides read TGTGCCAGCAGTTACGGTGGGGGGAGGAATGAGCAGTTCTTC.

The rearrangement uses TRBV10-3 and TRBJ2-7; 11 nucleotides align to TRBD1. Germline values: CDR1 ENHRY, CDR2 SYGVKD. The CDR3 consists of 17 residues. V was pared by 2 bases and J by 3 bases, with 9 bases of the junction left unmatched. The CDR3 DNA reads TGTGCCATCAGTGAGGGGACAGGGGGTAGTAGGGACTACGAGCAGTACTTC. Its translation: CAISEGTGGSRDYEQYF.

The chain employs TRBV30 and TRBJ1-5; D gene uncertain. CDR3 size: 14 residues. With 3 bases removed from V and 0 bases from J, the gap between germline ends came to 9 bases. Germline V CDR1 and CDR2: GTSNPN, SVGIG (reference sequence). Here the CDR3 DNA reads TGTGCCTGGAGGAGTCAGGTTAGCAATCAGCCCCAGCATTTT. Translation gives CAWRSQVSNQPQHF.

The V call is TRBV11-2, the J call TRBJ2-7; TRBD1 matches at 9 bases. The CDR3 extends over 15 amino acids. CDR1 and CDR2 (germline): SGHAT, FQNNGV. V lost 5 bases to trimming and J lost 3 bases; unmatched junction nucleotides: 8. CDR3 nucleotide sequence: TGTGCCAGCAGCGTAAATCCGGGACAGGGCTACGAGCAGTACTTC. Amino acid sequence: CASSVNPGQGYEQYF.

V and J are TRBV9 and TRBJ1-2; D is possibly TRBD1 (5 bases). Germline V lookup: CDR1 SGDLS, CDR2 YYNGEE. Deletions cut 5 bases from V and 4 bases from J, with 12 bases between. The CDR3 is 13 residues long. The CDR3 sequence is CASRARVGYGYTF. CDR3 bases: TGTGCCAGCAGAGCCAGGGTCGGCTATGGCTACACCTTC.

The V and J genes are TRBV7-2 and TRBJ2-7; a weak D match, TRBD2 (5 bases). Germline CDR1 SGHTA, CDR2 FQGNSA. CDR3 length: 15 amino acids. The ends were cut back, 7 bases at V and 3 bases at J, with 19 bases in the middle. The DNA of the CDR3 is TGTGCCAGCACCACCTCCCCCGCTAGCAGCTACGAGCAGTACTTC. It yields the protein CASTTSPASSYEQYF.

The V and J genes are TRBV15 and TRBJ2-7, with 10 nucleotides matching TRBD1. Germline values: CDR1 LNHNV, CDR2 YYDKDF (reference sequence). CDR3 length: 15 residues. The ends lost 5 bases at V and 3 bases at J; junction bases unmatched: 7. DNA of the CDR3: TGTGCCACCAGCCGTCCCGGGACAGGGGTCTACGAGCAGTACTTC. Protein sequence: CATSRPGTGVYEQYF.

The V call is TRBV9, the J call TRBJ2-3; 8 bases fit TRBD2. In germline, CDR1 is SGDLS, CDR2 YYNGEE. J gave up 1 base and V 3 bases, and 4 bases lay outside the gene matches. This CDR3 spans 15 amino acids. The CDR3 sequence: CASSATSGGTDTQYF. The DNA for the CDR3 is TGTGCCAGCAGCGCCACTAGCGGAGGCACAGATACGCAGTATTTT.

The chain uses TRBV6-1 and TRBJ2-2; 8 nucleotides align to TRBD2. This CDR3 is 15 amino acids long. V gave up 7 bases and J gave up 4 bases; unmatched junction bases: 8. Germline values: CDR1 MNHNS, CDR2 SASEGT. CDR3 amino acids: CASIPGTRTTGELFF. As DNA, the CDR3 is TGTGCCAGCATTCCCGGGACTAGAACCACCGGGGAGCTGTTTTTT.

J is TRBJ1-2 and V is TRBV5-5; possible D gene TRBD1, 5 bases. This CDR3 is 15 amino acids long. Trimming pared 0 bases from V and 4 bases from J, leaving 13 bases between. Germline CDR1 and CDR2: SGHKS and YYEKEE (reference sequence). The CDR3: CASSLGGTGSYGYTF. The CDR3 DNA reads TGTGCCAGCAGCTTGGGTGGAACAGGATCCTATGGCTACACCTTC.

This clone counts as medium-sized by frequency. The chain is built from TRBV6-4 and TRBJ1-1; 11 nucleotides agree with TRBD1. Germline V CDR1 and CDR2: MRHNA, SNTAGT. The CDR3 is 14 residues long. The J segment lost 4 bases and the V segment lost 3 bases, leaving 1 base of the junction unmatched. In DNA form, the CDR3 reads TGTGCCAGCAGTGATGGGACAGGGGGCACTGAAGCTTTCTTT. Translation gives CASSDGTGGTEAFF.